One and the same sample provided the 32 T cell receptor beta chains below, sequenced in a study of T cell changes during pregnancy in multiple sclerosis. Using immunoSEQ multiplex PCR, the repertoire was profiled, and TCRdb retains in-frame clones only, with some absent. The table shows about 40,000 clones, with roughly 91% occurring only once. The source material was PBMCs (not recorded whether the cells were cultured). Every receptor here comes from a female donor with multiple sclerosis, enrolled in a pregnancy study.

CDR3 in DNA: TGTGCCAGCAAGGGGACAGGGGGCCTCGCTAACTATGGCTACACCTTC. Protein: CASKGTGGLANYGYTF. The V gene is TRBV2, the J gene TRBJ1-2; TRBD1 agrees at 12 bases. This CDR3 has 16 amino acids. Trimming took 7 bases from V and 0 from J; bases not matched to a gene: 6. Germline lookup yields CDR1 SNHLY and CDR2 FYNNEI.

The CDR3 protein is CASSLVGGSDSGTEAFF. The CDR3, as DNA: TGTGCCAGCAGCTTAGTAGGAGGAAGCGACTCTGGCACTGAAGCTTTCTTT. The rearrangement joins TRBV13 to TRBJ1-1; D gene unclear. The V gene's germline CDR1 is PRHDT and CDR2 FYEKMQ (reference sequence). Between the trimmed V and J ends, which lost 1 base and 4 bases, there was a span of 19 bases. The CDR3 consists of 17 residues. Together with reference TRBV13 and TRBJ1-1, the CDR3 gives the full variable domain: AAGVIQSPRHLIKEKRETATLKCYPIPRHDTVYWYQQGPGQDPQFLISFYEKMQSDKGSIPDRFSAQQFSDYHSELNMSSLELGDSALYFCASSLVGGSDSGTEAFFGQGTRLTVV.

The chain carries TRBV6-1 and TRBJ2-7, with a possible D match to TRBD1 (5 bases). This CDR3 is built from 14 residues. V was pared by 7 bases and J by 0 bases, with 13 bases between. Germline V gives CDR1 MNHNS, CDR2 SASEGT. The CDR3 here is CASKDSLVSYEQYF. In nucleotides, the CDR3 is TGTGCCAGCAAAGACAGCCTAGTCTCCTACGAGCAGTACTTC.

The chain has TRBV6-6 and TRBJ2-1, with TRBD2 identical over 9 bases. Germline CDR1 and CDR2: MNHNY and SVGAGI (reference sequence). V was clipped by 2 bases and J by 6 bases; unmatched bases: 5. The CDR3 sequence is 15 residues long. Here the CDR3 DNA reads TGTGCCAGCAGTTACGCGGGAGGGCCTTTCAATGAGCAGTTCTTC. It yields the protein CASSYAGGPFNEQFF.

This clone appeared a single time. The chain couples TRBV11-2 to TRBJ2-2; D is perhaps TRBD2 (6 bases). Germline CDR1 and CDR2: SGHAT and FQNNGV. The CDR3 extends over 16 amino acids. The V end was cut by 4 bases, the J end by 0 bases, with 12 bases between. DNA for the CDR3: TGTGCCAGCAGCTCTTTTAGCGGAGCGAACACCGGGGAGCTGTTTTTT. The encoded protein is CASSSFSGANTGELFF.

This clone was counted once. This sequence joins TRBV9 and TRBJ1-2; no clear D. Trimming left V 3 bases short and J 2 bases short, with 11 bases between. The germline CDR1 and CDR2 sequences are SGDLS and YYNGEE. The CDR3 spans 14 residues. In DNA, the CDR3 is TGTGCCAGCAGCGGGGCCAGACGGAACTATGGCTACACCTTC. Residues: CASSGARRNYGYTF.

This clone was recorded only once. The V call is TRBV12-5, the J call TRBJ2-5; D perhaps matches TRBD2 (6 bases). The CDR3 runs to 13 residues. Germline lookup yields CDR1 LGHNT and CDR2 FRNRAP. Trimming took off 8 bases at V and 4 bases at J, with 14 bases between the two ends. The CDR3 DNA reads as TGTGCTAGTTCTGGGGCTAGCGCAGAGACCCAGTACTTC. Amino acid sequence: CASSGASAETQYF. Combining the CDR3 with reference TRBV12-5 and TRBJ2-5 gives the whole variable domain DARVTQTPRHKVTEMGQEVTMRCQPILGHNTVFWYRQTMMQGLELLAYFRNRAPLDDSGMPKDRFSAEMPDATLATLKIQPSEPRDSAVYFCASSGASAETQYFGPGTRLLVL.

The V call is TRBV19, the J call TRBJ2-2; 9 bases agree with TRBD2. Per the germline V gene, CDR1 is LNHDA and CDR2 is SQIVND (reference sequence). The V and J ends lost 5 bases and 6 bases, in that order; junction bases with no gene match: 19. The CDR3 contains 19 residues. The CDR3, as DNA: TGTGCCAGTAGTCCCGGACTAGCGAAAGGATCGTCTGGATCCGGGGAGCTGTTTTTT. Its translation is CASSPGLAKGSSGSGELFF. Supplemented by reference TRBV19 and TRBJ2-2, the full variable domain reads DGGITQSPKYLFRKEGQNVTLSCEQNLNHDAMYWYRQDPGQGLRLIYYSQIVNDFQKGDIAEGYSVSREKKESFPLTVTSAQKNPTAFYLCASSPGLAKGSSGSGELFFGEGSRLTVL.

The genes are TRBV7-9 and TRBJ2-5; 11 bases are shared with TRBD1. Germline CDR1 is SEHNR and CDR2 is FQNEAQ (reference sequence). V lost 5 bases, J lost 5 bases, and 10 bases stayed unmatched. The CDR3 runs 16 residues. CDR3 loop: CASSLIWTGGAETQYF. CDR3 DNA: TGTGCCAGCAGCCTAATCTGGACAGGGGGCGCCGAGACCCAGTACTTC.

The chain recombines TRBV29-1 with TRBJ1-2; TRBD1 might be the D (6 bases). Germline lookup yields CDR1 SQVTM and CDR2 ANQGSEA. There are 14 residues in the CDR3. The V end was cut by 0 bases, the J end by 1 base, with 9 bases between. Here the CDR3 reads CSVEEGGVNYGYTF. The CDR3 DNA follows: TGCAGCGTTGAAGAAGGGGGGGTTAACTATGGCTACACCTTC.

The rearrangement joins TRBV4-2 to TRBJ1-4; D is ambiguous. Between the trimmed V and J ends, which lost 0 bases and 7 bases, there was a span of 12 bases. The CDR3 loop spans 15 amino acids. The germline CDR1 and CDR2 sequences are LGHNA and YNFKEQ. This CDR3 reads CASSQEAERGEKLFF. In nucleotides, the CDR3 is TGTGCCAGCAGCCAAGAGGCAGAACGAGGTGAAAAACTGTTTTTT.

The rearrangement uses TRBV6-5 and TRBJ2-1; D is possibly TRBD2 (6 bases). This CDR3 comprises 14 residues. The ends were cut back, 6 bases at V and 8 bases at J, with 17 bases in the middle. The germline V gene has CDR1 MNHEY and CDR2 SVGAGI. The CDR3 reads CASSEPGAWDEQFF. The CDR3 DNA reads as TGTGCCAGCAGCGAACCGGGAGCCTGGGATGAGCAGTTCTTC.

This clone was seen once. The chain is built from TRBV6-1 and TRBJ1-5, with D perhaps matching TRBD1 (5 bases). The V end was cut by 4 bases, the J end by 4 bases, with 14 bases between. The CDR3 is 15 residues long. In germline, CDR1 is MNHNS, CDR2 SASEGT. The CDR3 region has the DNA TGTGCCAGCAGTGGGGCAGGGAGTCAGAATCAGCCCCAGCATTTT. Amino acids: CASSGAGSQNQPQHF.

This clone was recorded a few times. V and J are TRBV29-1 and TRBJ2-6, with TRBD1 as a possible D gene (5 bases). Germline V gene lookup returns CDR1 SQVTM and CDR2 ANQGSEA. The CDR3 covers 15 residues. Trimming took 6 bases from V and 4 from J, leaving 16 bases between them. CDR3 bases: TGCAGCGTCTCCCCGGAAGGGGAAGGGGCCAACGTCCTGACTTTC. Its protein product is CSVSPEGEGANVLTF.

The rearrangement uses TRBV7-9 and TRBJ2-3, with TRBD2 matching over 14 bases. V lost 6 bases, J lost 4 bases, and 0 bases stayed unmatched. Germline CDR1 and CDR2: SEHNR and FQNEAQ (reference sequence). CDR3 length equals 14 residues. CDR3 coding DNA: TGTGCCAGCAGGGGACTAGCGGGAGCAGATACGCAGTATTTT. Its protein product is CASRGLAGADTQYF.

The CDR3 reads CASSLVRPDRAKNIQYF. CDR3 nucleotide sequence: TGTGCCAGCAGCTTAGTTCGGCCGGATCGAGCCAAAAACATTCAGTACTTC. The chain couples TRBV7-2 to TRBJ2-4; unclear D gene. The CDR3 has 17 amino acids. Looked up from germline, CDR1 is SGHTA and CDR2 is FQGNSA. With 1 base removed from V and 0 bases from J, the gap between germline ends came to 13 bases.

This clone was seen just once. This chain uses TRBV6-1 with TRBJ2-5; 8 bases map to TRBD2. CDR1 and CDR2 from the germline V gene are MNHNS and SASEGT. This CDR3 has 15 residues. Trimming at V came to 2 bases and at J to 2 bases, leaving 4 bases not matched to a gene. Written as DNA, the CDR3 is TGTGCCAGCAGTGAACTAGCGGGCGAACAAGAGACCCAGTACTTC. It specifies CASSELAGEQETQYF.

Only one count was recorded for this clone. This chain uses TRBV2 with TRBJ2-1; TRBD2 matches 8 bases. In germline, CDR1 is SNHLY, CDR2 FYNNEI. This CDR3 has 18 residues. J was trimmed by 3 bases and V by 3 bases; bases with no gene match: 13. The DNA of the CDR3 is TGTGCCAGCAGTGATCTCCTTGCGCGAGCGGGAGTCTACAATGAGCAGTTCTTC. It encodes CASSDLLARAGVYNEQFF.

CDR3 in DNA: TGTGCCAGCAGGACTAGCGGGAGGGCCCGAACCGCCTACGAGCAGTACTTC. Its protein is CASRTSGRARTAYEQYF. The chain is built from TRBV11-2 and TRBJ2-7; 14 nucleotides agree with TRBD2. This CDR3 comprises 17 residues. Germline loops: CDR1 SGHAT, CDR2 FQNNGV. V shed 6 bases, J shed 2 bases, and the junction held 9 bases outside the gene matches.

V usage is TRBV11-3 and J usage is TRBJ2-3, with D possibly being TRBD1 or TRBD2 (5 bases each). V lost 1 base to trimming and J lost 0 bases, with 14 bases between them. The germline V gene encodes CDR1 SGHNT and CDR2 YENEEA. The CDR3 totals 17 residues. The CDR3 reads CASSLGRGPTSTDTQYF. CDR3 in DNA: TGTGCCAGCAGCTTAGGTCGGGGACCCACTAGCACAGATACGCAGTATTTT.

The chain combines TRBV28 with TRBJ2-1; 11 bases align to TRBD2. Per the germline V gene, CDR1 is MDHEN and CDR2 is SYDVKM. The J segment lost 2 bases and the V segment lost 10 bases, leaving 13 bases of the junction unmatched. This CDR3 is 17 amino acids long. This CDR3 reads CATTPLSGRAAYNEQFF. CDR3 in DNA: TGTGCCACCACCCCCCTTAGCGGGAGGGCGGCCTACAATGAGCAGTTCTTC.

This clone was observed a few times. The chain has TRBV18 and TRBJ2-7, with TRBD1 matching over 7 bases. CDR1 and CDR2 from the germline V gene are KGHSH and LQKENI. There are 14 residues in the CDR3. The V segment lost 3 bases and the J segment 5 bases; nucleotides outside the gene matches: 7. The CDR3 DNA reads as TGTGCCAGCTCACCTCGAGACAGGGAGAACGAGCAGTACTTC. This codes for CASSPRDRENEQYF. Filled out from reference TRBV18 and TRBJ2-7, the complete variable domain reads NAGVMQNPRHLVRRRGQEARLRCSPMKGHSHVYWYRQLPEEGLKFMVYLQKENIIDESGMPKERFSAEFPKEGPSILRIQQVVRGDSAAYFCASSPRDRENEQYFGPGTRLTVT.

This clone showed up just once. The gene calls are TRBV10-3 and TRBJ2-7; TRBD2 matches 10 bases. The V gene's germline CDR1 is ENHRY and CDR2 SYGVKD. V lost 2 bases and J lost 7; bases outside the gene matches: 2. This CDR3 has 13 amino acids. CDR3 amino acids: CAISEGLAEEQYF. CDR3 DNA: TGTGCCATCAGTGAGGGACTAGCGGAGGAGCAGTACTTC.

This clone was seen just once. The chain links TRBV5-6 to TRBJ2-7, with 7 bases that match TRBD1. V lost 0 bases and J lost 4; bases outside the gene matches: 1. CDR3 length: 13 amino acids. Germline CDR1 and CDR2: SGHDT and YYEEEE. The CDR3 region has the DNA TGTGCCAGCAGCTTGGAGGGGGCTTACGAGCAGTACTTC. This sequence encodes CASSLEGAYEQYF.

The rearrangement uses TRBV6-5 and TRBJ1-1, with a possible D match to TRBD1 (5 bases). CDR3 length: 15 residues. With 0 bases removed from V and 11 bases from J, the gap between germline ends came to 19 bases. Germline-derived CDR1 and CDR2 are MNHEY and SVGAGI. The DNA for the CDR3 is TGTGCCAGCAGTTACTCGTTAGGGGTCGGCCATGAGGCTTTCTTT. The encoded protein is CASSYSLGVGHEAFF.

This chain uses TRBV4-1 with TRBJ2-6; TRBD2 agrees at 7 bases. Per germline, CDR1 MGHRA and CDR2 YSYEKL. The CDR3 has 19 amino acids. V shed 0 bases and J 4 bases; nucleotides not matched to a gene: 12. CDR3 in amino acids: CASSQDPTGEGSGANVLTF. The CDR3 DNA reads TGCGCCAGCAGCCAAGATCCCACGGGGGAGGGCTCCGGGGCCAACGTCCTGACTTTC.

The rearrangement joins TRBV4-3 to TRBJ2-1; D is unresolved. V was trimmed by 0 bases and J by 0 bases, leaving 6 bases between them. The CDR3 covers 15 residues. The germline V gene has CDR1 LGHNA and CDR2 YSLEER. The CDR3 DNA is TGCGCCAGCAGCCAAGACGCAAGCTCCTACAATGAGCAGTTCTTC. It yields the protein CASSQDASSYNEQFF.

The chain recombines TRBV7-9 with TRBJ2-7; 10 nucleotides align to TRBD2. V lost 5 bases to trimming and J lost 2 bases; unmatched junction nucleotides: 3. Germline CDR1 and CDR2: SEHNR and FQNEAQ (reference sequence). The CDR3 covers 14 residues. This chain's CDR3 is CASSRTSGTYEQYF. CDR3 bases: TGTGCCAGCAGCCGGACTAGCGGTACCTACGAGCAGTACTTC.

The chain couples TRBV7-9 to TRBJ2-7, with TRBD1 identical over 7 bases. CDR1 is SEHNR, CDR2 FQNEAQ, per germline (reference sequence). The CDR3 is 15 amino acids. V was clipped by 4 bases and J by 2 bases; unmatched bases: 8. CDR3 in amino acids: CASSSLPGQPYEQYF. In DNA, the CDR3 is TGTGCCAGCAGCTCCCTTCCGGGACAGCCCTACGAGCAGTACTTC.

V and J are TRBV28 and TRBJ1-2; possibly TRBD1 for D (5 bases). The CDR3 is 11 amino acids. Per germline, CDR1 MDHEN and CDR2 SYDVKM. V was cut by 3 bases and J by 11 bases, with 10 bases left in between. The CDR3 protein is CASSFGGMYTF. The CDR3, as DNA: TGTGCCAGCAGTTTCGGGGGGATGTACACCTTC.

The rearrangement uses TRBV7-3 and TRBJ2-3; D might be TRBD2 (6 bases). The CDR3 totals 17 residues. CDR1 and CDR2 from the germline V gene are SGHTA and FQGTGA. The ends were cut back, 2 bases at V and 4 bases at J, with 19 bases in the middle. CDR3 sequence reads: CASSLDSSGRRADTQYF. Here the CDR3 DNA reads TGTGCCAGCAGCTTAGATTCGAGTGGGAGGAGGGCAGATACGCAGTATTTT.

The gene calls are TRBV6-5 and TRBJ2-3; TRBD2 is a possible D gene (5 bases). V dropped 2 bases and J dropped 5 bases, with 11 bases sitting between them. CDR1 MNHEY and CDR2 SVGAGI come from the germline V gene. The CDR3 is made up of 14 amino acids. The CDR3 DNA is TGTGCCAGCAGTTACGGGCTAGCAGGAGATACGCAGTATTTT. As protein: CASSYGLAGDTQYF.